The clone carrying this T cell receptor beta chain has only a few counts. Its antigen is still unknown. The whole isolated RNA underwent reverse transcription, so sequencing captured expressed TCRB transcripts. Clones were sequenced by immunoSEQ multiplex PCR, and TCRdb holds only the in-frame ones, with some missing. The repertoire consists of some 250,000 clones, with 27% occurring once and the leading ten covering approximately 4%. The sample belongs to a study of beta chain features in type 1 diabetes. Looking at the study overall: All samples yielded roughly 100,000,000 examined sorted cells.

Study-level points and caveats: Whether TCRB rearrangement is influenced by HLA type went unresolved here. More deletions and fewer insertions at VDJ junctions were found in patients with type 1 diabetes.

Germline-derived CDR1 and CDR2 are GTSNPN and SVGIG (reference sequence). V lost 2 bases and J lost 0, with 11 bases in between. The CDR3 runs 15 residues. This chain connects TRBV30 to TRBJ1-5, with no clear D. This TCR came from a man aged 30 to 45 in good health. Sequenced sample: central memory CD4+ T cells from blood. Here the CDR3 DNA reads TGTGCCTGGAGTTTCTCCGGGTATAGCAATCAGCCCCAGCATTTT. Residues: CAWSFSGYSNQPQHF.